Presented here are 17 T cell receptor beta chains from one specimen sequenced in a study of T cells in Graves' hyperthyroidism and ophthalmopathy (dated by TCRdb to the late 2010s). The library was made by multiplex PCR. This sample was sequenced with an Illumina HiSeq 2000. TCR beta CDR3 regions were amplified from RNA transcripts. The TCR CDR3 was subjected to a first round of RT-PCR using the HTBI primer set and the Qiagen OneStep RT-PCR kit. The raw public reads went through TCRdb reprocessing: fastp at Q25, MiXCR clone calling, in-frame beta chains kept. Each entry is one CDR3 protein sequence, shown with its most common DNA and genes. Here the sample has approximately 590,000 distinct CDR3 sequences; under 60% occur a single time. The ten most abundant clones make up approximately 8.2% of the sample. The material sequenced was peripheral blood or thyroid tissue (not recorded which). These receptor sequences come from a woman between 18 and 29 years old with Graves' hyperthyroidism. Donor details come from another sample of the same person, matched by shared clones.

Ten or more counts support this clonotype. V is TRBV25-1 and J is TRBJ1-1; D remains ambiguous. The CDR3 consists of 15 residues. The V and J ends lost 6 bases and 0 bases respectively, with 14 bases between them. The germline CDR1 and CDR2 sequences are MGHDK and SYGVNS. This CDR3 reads CASSNSGLMNTEAFF. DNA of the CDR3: TGTGCCAGCAGCAACTCCGGACTGATGAACACTGAAGCTTTCTTT. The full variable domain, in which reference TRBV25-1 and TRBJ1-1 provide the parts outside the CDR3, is EADIYQTPRYLVIGTGKKITLECSQTMGHDKMYWYQQDPGMELHLIHYSYGVNSTEKGDLSSESTVSRIRTEHFPLTLESARPSHTSQYLCASSNSGLMNTEAFFGQGTRLTVV.

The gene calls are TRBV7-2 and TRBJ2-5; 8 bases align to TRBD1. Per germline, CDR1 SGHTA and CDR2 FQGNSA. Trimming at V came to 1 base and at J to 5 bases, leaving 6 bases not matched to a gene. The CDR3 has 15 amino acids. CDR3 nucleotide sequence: TGTGCCAGCAGCTTAGGCGCCCGGACAGGGGAGACCCAGTACTTC. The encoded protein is CASSLGARTGETQYF.

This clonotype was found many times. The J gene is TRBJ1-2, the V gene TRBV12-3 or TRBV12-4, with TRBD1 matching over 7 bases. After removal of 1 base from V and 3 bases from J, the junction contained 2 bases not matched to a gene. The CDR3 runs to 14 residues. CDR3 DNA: TGTGCCAGCAGTTTAGACGGACAGGACTATGGCTACACCTTC. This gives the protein CASSLDGQDYGYTF.

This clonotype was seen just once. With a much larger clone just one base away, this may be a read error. The CDR3 is CASNFPAGGREQYF. CDR3 sequence (DNA): TGTGCCAGCAACTTCCCAGCGGGAGGTCGAGAGCAGTACTTC. The chain is built from TRBV7-6 and TRBJ2-7; 9 bases align to TRBD2. Per germline, CDR1 SGHVS and CDR2 FNYEAQ. CDR3 length equals 14 residues. V shed 7 bases, J shed 7 bases, and the junction held 11 bases outside the gene matches.

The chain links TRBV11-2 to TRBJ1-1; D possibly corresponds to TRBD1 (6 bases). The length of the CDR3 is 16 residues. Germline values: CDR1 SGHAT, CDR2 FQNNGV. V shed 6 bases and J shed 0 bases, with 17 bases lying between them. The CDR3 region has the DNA TGTGCCAGCAGTCTATCTCCGGGGGCAGTGAACACTGAAGCTTTCTTT. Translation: CASSLSPGAVNTEAFF. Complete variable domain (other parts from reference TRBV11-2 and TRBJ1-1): EAGVAQSPRYKIIEKRQSVAFWCNPISGHATLYWYQQILGQGPKLLIQFQNNGVVDDSQLPKDRFSAERLKGVDSTLKIQPAKLEDSAVYLCASSLSPGAVNTEAFFGQGTRLTVV.

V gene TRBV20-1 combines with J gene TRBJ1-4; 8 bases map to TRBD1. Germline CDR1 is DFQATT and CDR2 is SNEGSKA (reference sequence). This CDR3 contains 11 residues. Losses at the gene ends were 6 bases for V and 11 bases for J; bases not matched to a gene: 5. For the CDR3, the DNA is TGCAGTGCGCCGGGACAGGAGAAACTGTTTTTT. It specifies CSAPGQEKLFF.

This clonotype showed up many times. CDR3 protein: CASSPTGRNQPQHF. Written as DNA, the CDR3 is TGTGCCAGCAGCCCGACAGGGAGGAATCAGCCCCAGCATTTT. This rearrangement joins TRBV7-2 to TRBJ1-5, with 7 bases lining up with TRBD1. With 5 bases clipped from V and 4 bases from J, the junction kept 5 bases outside the gene matches. There are 14 residues in the CDR3. From germline, CDR1 is SGHTA and CDR2 FQGNSA.

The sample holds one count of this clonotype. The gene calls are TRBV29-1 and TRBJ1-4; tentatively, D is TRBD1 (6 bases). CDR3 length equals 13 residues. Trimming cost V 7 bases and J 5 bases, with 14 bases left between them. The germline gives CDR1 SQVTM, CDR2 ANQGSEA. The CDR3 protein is CSARPGGNEKLFF. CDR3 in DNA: TGCAGCGCCCGGCCTGGGGGCAATGAAAAACTGTTTTTT.

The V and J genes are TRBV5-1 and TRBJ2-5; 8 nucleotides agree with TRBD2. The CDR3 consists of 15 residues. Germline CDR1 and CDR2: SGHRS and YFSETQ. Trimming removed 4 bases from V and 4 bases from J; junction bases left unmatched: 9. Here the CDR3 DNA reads TGCGCCAGCAGCCACGTTGCGGGAGGAGGAGAGACCCAGTACTTC. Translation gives CASSHVAGGGETQYF.

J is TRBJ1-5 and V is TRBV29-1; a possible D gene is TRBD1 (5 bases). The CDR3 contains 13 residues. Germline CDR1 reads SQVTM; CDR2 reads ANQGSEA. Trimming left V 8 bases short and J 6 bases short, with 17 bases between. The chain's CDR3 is CSQDLGDSQPQHF. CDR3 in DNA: TGCAGCCAAGATCTGGGGGACTCTCAGCCCCAGCATTTT.

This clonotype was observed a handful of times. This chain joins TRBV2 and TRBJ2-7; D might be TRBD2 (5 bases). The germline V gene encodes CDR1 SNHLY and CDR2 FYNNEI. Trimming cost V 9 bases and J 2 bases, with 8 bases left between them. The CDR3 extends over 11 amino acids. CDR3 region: CASLATYEQYF. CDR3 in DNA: TGTGCCAGTTTAGCGACCTACGAGCAGTACTTC. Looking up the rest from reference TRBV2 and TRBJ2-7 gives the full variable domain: EPEVTQTPSHQVTQMGQEVILRCVPISNHLYFYWYRQILGQKVEFLVSFYNNEISEKSEIFDDQFSVERPDGSNFTLKIRSTKLEDSAMYFCASLATYEQYFGPGTRLTVT.

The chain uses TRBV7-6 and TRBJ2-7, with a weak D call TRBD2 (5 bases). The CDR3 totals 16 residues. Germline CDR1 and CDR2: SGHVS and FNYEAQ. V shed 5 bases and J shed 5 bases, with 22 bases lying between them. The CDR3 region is CASSQRPAGVNDEQYF. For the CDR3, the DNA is TGTGCCAGCAGCCAAAGGCCCGCCGGGGTAAACGACGAGCAGTACTTC.

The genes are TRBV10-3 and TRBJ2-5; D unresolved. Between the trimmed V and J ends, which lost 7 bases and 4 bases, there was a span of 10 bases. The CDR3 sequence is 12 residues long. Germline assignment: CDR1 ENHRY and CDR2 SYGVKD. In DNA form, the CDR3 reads TGTGCCATCAATGGGGTCGGAGAGACCCAGTACTTC. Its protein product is CAINGVGETQYF.

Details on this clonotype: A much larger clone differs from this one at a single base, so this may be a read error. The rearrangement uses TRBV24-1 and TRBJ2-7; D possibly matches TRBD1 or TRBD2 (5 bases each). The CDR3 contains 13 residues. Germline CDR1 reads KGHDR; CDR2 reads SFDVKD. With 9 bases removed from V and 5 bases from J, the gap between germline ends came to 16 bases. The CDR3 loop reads CATGVGGTHEQYF. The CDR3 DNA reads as TGTGCCACCGGTGTTGGTGGGACCCACGAGCAGTACTTC.

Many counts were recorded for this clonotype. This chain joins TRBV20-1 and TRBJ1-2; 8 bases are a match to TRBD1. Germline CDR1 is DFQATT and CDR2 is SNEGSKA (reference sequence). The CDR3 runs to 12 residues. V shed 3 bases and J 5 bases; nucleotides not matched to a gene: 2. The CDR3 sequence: CSARRTGYGYTF. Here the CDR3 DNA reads TGCAGTGCTAGGAGGACAGGGTATGGCTACACCTTC.

The CDR3 protein is CASSIEQNSNQPQHF. The CDR3 nucleotides read TGTGCCAGTAGTATAGAACAGAATAGCAATCAGCCCCAGCATTTT. The chain combines TRBV19 with TRBJ1-5; D not certain. The CDR3 contains 15 residues. Deletions cut 0 bases from V and 0 bases from J, with 6 bases between. Per germline, CDR1 LNHDA and CDR2 SQIVND (reference sequence).

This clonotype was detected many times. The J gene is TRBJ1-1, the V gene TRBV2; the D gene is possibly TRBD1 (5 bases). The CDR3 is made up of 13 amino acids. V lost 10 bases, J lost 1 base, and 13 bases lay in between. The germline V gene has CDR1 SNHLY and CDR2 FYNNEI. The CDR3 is CATDRGENTEAFF. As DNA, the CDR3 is TGTGCCACTGACCGGGGCGAGAACACTGAAGCTTTCTTT. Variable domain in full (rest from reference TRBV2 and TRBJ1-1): EPEVTQTPSHQVTQMGQEVILRCVPISNHLYFYWYRQILGQKVEFLVSFYNNEISEKSEIFDDQFSVERPDGSNFTLKIRSTKLEDSAMYFCATDRGENTEAFFGQGTRLTVV.